Below, 8 T cell receptor beta chains from the same sample are listed, as sequenced in a study of T cells in Graves' hyperthyroidism and ophthalmopathy. Regions amplified from RNA transcripts were the TCR beta CDR3 regions. TCR CDR3 underwent first-round RT-PCR with the HTBI primer set. MiXCR, run by TCRdb on the multiplex PCR reads, gives a single entry per CDR3 protein. The data contain 300,000 to 450,000 distinct CDR3 sequences, 14% to 15% of them seen just once; the ten biggest clones take up approximately 29%. The sample consisted of blood. The source of these receptors is a young woman with Graves' hyperthyroidism.

This rearrangement joins TRBV5-1 to TRBJ2-2, with D unclear. V lost 4 bases and J lost 2, with 9 bases in between. The CDR3 extends over 14 amino acids. Looked up from germline, CDR1 is SGHRS and CDR2 is YFSETQ. This CDR3 reads CASSPGRNTGELFF. The CDR3 region has the DNA TGCGCCAGCAGCCCCGGCAGAAACACCGGGGAGCTGTTTTTT.

This clonotype showed up just a few times. The rearrangement links TRBV27 to TRBJ2-1; 11 bases map to TRBD1. Germline V gives CDR1 MNHEY, CDR2 SMNVEV (reference sequence). This CDR3 comprises 20 residues. After removal of 5 bases from V and 0 bases from J, the junction contained 15 bases not matched to a gene. The CDR3 loop reads CASSRTGGRRGGSSYNEQFF. CDR3 nucleotide sequence: TGTGCCAGCAGTCGGACAGGGGGCAGGCGGGGGGGGAGCTCCTACAATGAGCAGTTCTTC.

The chain is built from TRBV19 and TRBJ2-7; TRBD2 matches 14 bases. CDR3 size: 16 residues. The ends lost 4 bases at V and 6 bases at J; junction bases unmatched: 8. Germline V gene data show CDR1 as LNHDA and CDR2 as SQIVND (reference sequence). As DNA, the CDR3 is TGTGCCAGTAGTACCCCCGGGACTAGCGGGGGCCGCGAGCAGTACTTC. Translation gives CASSTPGTSGGREQYF.

The chain links TRBV5-8 to TRBJ2-1; the match to TRBD2 covers 15 bases. CDR1 SGHTS and CDR2 YDEGEE come from the germline V gene. Losses at the gene ends were 4 bases for V and 0 bases for J; bases not matched to a gene: 11. CDR3 size: 20 residues. The CDR3 DNA sequence: TGTGCCAGCAGCCACCGGGGACTAGCGGGAGGCTGGGGCTCCTACAATGAGCAGTTCTTC. Its translation: CASSHRGLAGGWGSYNEQFF.

This clonotype was observed many times. The chain recombines TRBV20-1 with TRBJ1-2; 7 nucleotides agree with TRBD1. Germline V lookup: CDR1 DFQATT, CDR2 SNEGSKA (reference sequence). The J segment lost 3 bases and the V segment lost 2 bases, leaving 6 bases of the junction unmatched. This CDR3 spans 14 amino acids. CDR3 sequence: CSARRQTGDYGYTF. The CDR3, as DNA: TGCAGTGCTAGAAGACAAACAGGGGACTATGGCTACACCTTC.

This chain links TRBV4-1 with TRBJ2-7; 9 bases align to TRBD1. This CDR3 region has 14 residues. V lost 7 bases and J lost 5; bases outside the gene matches: 9. CDR1 and CDR2 from the germline V gene are MGHRA and YSYEKL. This chain's CDR3 is CASKKGQGVDEQYF. The CDR3 bases are TGCGCCAGCAAGAAGGGACAGGGAGTCGACGAGCAGTACTTC.

There are many counts of this clonotype. The chain links TRBV24-1 to TRBJ2-2, with D possibly matching TRBD1 (6 bases). The CDR3 has 15 amino acids. Germline V gene data show CDR1 as KGHDR and CDR2 as SFDVKD. The V end lost 4 bases, the J end lost 4 bases, and 12 bases lay between the germline ends. The chain's CDR3 is CATSDPGHITGELFF. CDR3 nucleotide sequence: TGTGCCACCAGTGACCCGGGACATATCACCGGGGAGCTGTTTTTT.

This clonotype was observed many times. The chain is built from TRBV6-1 and TRBJ2-7; 7 bases are a match to TRBD2. The CDR3 consists of 18 residues. The V gene's germline CDR1 is MNHNS and CDR2 SASEGT. J was trimmed by 2 bases and V by 1 base; bases with no gene match: 14. The CDR3 region is CASSEVVGSGGGPYEQYF. The DNA of the CDR3 is TGTGCCAGCAGTGAAGTGGTCGGGAGTGGGGGAGGGCCCTACGAGCAGTACTTC.